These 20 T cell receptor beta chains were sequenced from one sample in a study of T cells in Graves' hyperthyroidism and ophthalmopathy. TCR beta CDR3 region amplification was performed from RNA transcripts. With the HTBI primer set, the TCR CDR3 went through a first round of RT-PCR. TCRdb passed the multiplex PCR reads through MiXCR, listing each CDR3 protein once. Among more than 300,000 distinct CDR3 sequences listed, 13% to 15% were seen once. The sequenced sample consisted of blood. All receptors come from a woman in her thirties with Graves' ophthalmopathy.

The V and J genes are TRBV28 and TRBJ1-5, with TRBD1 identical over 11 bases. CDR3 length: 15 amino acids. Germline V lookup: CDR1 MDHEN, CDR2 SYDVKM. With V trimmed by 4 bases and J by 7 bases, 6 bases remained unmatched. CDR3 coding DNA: TGTGCCAGCAGTTCCTCCGGGACAGGGGGGCAGCCCCAGCATTTT. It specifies CASSSSGTGGQPQHF.

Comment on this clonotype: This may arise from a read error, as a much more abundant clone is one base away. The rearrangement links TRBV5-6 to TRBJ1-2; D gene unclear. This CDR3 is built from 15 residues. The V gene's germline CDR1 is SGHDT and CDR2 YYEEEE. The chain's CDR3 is CASSPGYGLNYAYTF. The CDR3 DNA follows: TGTGCCAGCAGCCCCGGATACGGCCTAAACTATGCCTACACCTTC.

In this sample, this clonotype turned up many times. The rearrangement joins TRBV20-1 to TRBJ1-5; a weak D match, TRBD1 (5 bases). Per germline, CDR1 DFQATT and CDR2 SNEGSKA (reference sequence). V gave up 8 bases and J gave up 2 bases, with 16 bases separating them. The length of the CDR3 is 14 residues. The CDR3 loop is CSLGEDVGNQPQHF. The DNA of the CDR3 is TGCAGTTTGGGGGAAGACGTCGGCAATCAGCCCCAGCATTTT.

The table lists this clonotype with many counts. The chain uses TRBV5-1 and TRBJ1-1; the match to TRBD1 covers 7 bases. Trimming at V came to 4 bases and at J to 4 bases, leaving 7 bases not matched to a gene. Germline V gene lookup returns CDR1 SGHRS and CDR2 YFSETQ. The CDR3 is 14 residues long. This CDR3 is CASSTTSGGTEAFF. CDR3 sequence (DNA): TGCGCCAGCAGCACGACCTCAGGGGGCACTGAAGCTTTCTTT.

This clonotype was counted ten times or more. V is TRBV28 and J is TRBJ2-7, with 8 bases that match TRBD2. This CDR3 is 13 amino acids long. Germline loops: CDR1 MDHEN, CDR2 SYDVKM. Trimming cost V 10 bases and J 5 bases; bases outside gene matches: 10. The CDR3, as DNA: TGTGCCAACTCCGGGGGGGGCCGAAACGAGCAGTACTTC. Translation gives CANSGGGRNEQYF.

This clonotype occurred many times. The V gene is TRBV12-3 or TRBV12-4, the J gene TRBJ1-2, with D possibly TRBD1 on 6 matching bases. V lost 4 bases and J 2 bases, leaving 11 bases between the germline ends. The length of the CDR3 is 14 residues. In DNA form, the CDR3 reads TGTGCCAGCAGTTCCTGGACAGTGAACTATGGCTACACCTTC. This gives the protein CASSSWTVNYGYTF.

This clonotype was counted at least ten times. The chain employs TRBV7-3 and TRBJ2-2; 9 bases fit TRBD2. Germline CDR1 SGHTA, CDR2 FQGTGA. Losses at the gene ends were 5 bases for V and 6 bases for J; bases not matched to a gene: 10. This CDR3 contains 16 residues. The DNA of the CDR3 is TGTGCCAGCAGCCCGAGACTAGCGGCCGGGGCCGGGGAGCTGTTTTTT. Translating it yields CASSPRLAAGAGELFF.

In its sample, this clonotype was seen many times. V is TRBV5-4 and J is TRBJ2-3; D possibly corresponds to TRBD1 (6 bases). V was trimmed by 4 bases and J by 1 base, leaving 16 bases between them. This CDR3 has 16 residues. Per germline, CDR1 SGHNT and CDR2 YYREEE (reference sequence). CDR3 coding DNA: TGTGCCAGCAGCAGACCGGGACGGACAGGCACAGATACGCAGTATTTT. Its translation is CASSRPGRTGTDTQYF.

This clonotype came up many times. CDR3 nucleotides: TGTGCCAGCAGCCAACATTACGAGCAGTACTTC. Protein: CASSQHYEQYF. The V gene is TRBV3-1, the J gene TRBJ2-7; D is ambiguous. The CDR3 covers 11 residues. CDR1 is LGHDT, CDR2 YNNKEL, per germline (reference sequence). The V gene lost 2 bases and the J gene lost 4 bases, with 3 bases spanning the gap.

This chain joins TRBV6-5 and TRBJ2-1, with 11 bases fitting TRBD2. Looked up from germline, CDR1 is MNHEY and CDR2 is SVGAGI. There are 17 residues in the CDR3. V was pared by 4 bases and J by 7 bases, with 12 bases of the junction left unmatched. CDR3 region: CASSSETSGDLNNEQFF. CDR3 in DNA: TGTGCCAGCAGTTCAGAGACTAGCGGGGACCTTAATAATGAGCAGTTCTTC.

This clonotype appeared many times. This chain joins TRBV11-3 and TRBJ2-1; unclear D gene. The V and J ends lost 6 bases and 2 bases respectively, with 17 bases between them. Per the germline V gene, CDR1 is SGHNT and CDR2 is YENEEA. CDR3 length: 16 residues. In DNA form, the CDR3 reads TGTGCCAGCAGTTGGTCGCTGCGGCCAACCTACAATGAGCAGTTCTTC. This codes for CASSWSLRPTYNEQFF.

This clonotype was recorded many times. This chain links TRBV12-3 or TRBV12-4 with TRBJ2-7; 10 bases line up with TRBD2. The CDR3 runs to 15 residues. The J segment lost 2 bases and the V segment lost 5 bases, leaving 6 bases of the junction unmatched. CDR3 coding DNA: TGTGCCAGCAGTATCGGACTAGCGGAGACCTACGAGCAGTACTTC. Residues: CASSIGLAETYEQYF.

CDR3 sequence: CASRRTGRAYEQYF. The DNA for the CDR3 is TGTGCCAGCAGGCGGACGGGGAGGGCCTACGAGCAGTACTTC. The chain couples TRBV6-1 to TRBJ2-7; 7 bases match TRBD2. Trimming took 6 bases from V and 2 from J; bases not matched to a gene: 7. This CDR3 has 14 amino acids. Germline CDR1 reads MNHNS; CDR2 reads SASEGT.

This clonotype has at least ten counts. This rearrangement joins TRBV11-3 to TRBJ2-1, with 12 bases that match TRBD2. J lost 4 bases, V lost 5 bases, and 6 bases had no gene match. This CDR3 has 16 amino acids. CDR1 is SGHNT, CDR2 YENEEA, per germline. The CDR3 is CASSPSGLAGYNEQFF. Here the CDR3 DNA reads TGTGCCAGCAGCCCCTCGGGACTAGCGGGTTACAATGAGCAGTTCTTC. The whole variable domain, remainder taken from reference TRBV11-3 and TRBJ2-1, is EAGVVQSPRYKIIEKKQPVAFWCNPISGHNTLYWYLQNLGQGPELLIRYENEEAVDDSQLPKDRFSAERLKGVDSTLKIQPAELGDSAVYLCASSPSGLAGYNEQFFGPGTRLTVL.

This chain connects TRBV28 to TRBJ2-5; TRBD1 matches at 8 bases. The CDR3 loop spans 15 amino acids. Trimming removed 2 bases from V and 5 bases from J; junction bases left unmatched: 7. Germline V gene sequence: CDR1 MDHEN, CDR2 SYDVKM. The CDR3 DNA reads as TGTGCCAGCAGTTTAGAACAGGGGGTAGGGGAGACCCAGTACTTC. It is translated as CASSLEQGVGETQYF.

For the CDR3, the DNA is TGTGCCAGCAGCTTAAGACGCGAGACCCAGTACTTC. Protein product: CASSLRRETQYF. The chain employs TRBV11-2 and TRBJ2-5, with no clear D. The length of the CDR3 is 12 residues. Trimming removed 2 bases from V and 5 bases from J, with 6 bases in between. CDR1 is SGHAT, CDR2 FQNNGV, per germline.

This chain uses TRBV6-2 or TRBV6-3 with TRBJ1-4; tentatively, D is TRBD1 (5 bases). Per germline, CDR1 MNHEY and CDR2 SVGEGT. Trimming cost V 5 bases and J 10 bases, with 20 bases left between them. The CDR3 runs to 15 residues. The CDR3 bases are TGTGCCAGCAGTCCATTACGGGGCTCTCTGGGAAAACTGTTTTTT. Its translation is CASSPLRGSLGKLFF.

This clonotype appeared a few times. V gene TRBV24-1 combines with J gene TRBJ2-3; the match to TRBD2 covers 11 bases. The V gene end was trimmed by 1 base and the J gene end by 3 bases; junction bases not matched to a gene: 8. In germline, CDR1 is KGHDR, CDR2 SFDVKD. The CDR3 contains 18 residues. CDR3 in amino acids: CATSDLGGSGGATDTQYF. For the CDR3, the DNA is TGTGCCACCAGTGATTTAGGGGGTAGCGGGGGGGCGACAGATACGCAGTATTTT.

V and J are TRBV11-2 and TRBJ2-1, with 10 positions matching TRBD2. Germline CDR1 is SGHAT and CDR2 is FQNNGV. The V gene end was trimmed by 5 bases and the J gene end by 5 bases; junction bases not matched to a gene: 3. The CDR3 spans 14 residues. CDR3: CASSPAGGHNEQFF. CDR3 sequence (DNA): TGTGCCAGCAGCCCAGCGGGGGGGCACAATGAGCAGTTCTTC.

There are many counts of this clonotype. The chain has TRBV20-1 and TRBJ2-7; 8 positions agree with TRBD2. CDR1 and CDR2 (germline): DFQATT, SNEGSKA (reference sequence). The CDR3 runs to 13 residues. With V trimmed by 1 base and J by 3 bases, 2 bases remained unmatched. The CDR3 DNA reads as TGCAGTGCTAGAGGGAGCGGGGGCTACGAGCAGTACTTC. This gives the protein CSARGSGGYEQYF.